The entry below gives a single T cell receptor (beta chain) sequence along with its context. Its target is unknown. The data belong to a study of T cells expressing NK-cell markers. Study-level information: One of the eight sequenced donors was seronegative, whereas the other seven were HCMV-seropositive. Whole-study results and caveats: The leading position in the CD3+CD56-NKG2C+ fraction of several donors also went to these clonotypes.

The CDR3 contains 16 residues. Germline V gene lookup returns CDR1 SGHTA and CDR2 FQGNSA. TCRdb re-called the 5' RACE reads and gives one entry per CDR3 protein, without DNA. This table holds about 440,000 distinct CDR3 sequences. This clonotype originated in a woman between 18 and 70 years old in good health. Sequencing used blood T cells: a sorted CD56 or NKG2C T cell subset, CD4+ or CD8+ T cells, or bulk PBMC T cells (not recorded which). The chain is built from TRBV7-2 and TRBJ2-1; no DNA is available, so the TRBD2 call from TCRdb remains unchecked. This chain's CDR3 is CASTLDSWWAYNEQFF.